The T cell receptor (beta chain) under discussion was sequenced for a study of a mutant IDH1 vaccine in newly diagnosed glioma. Across the study: Each patient was administered eight vaccinations, scheduled in weeks 1, 3, 5, 7, 11, 15, 19 and 23. Mean patient age was around 40 years; around 60% were male and about 38% female. Every participant had undergone radiotherapy, temozolomide, or both before, and most underwent both.

Here immunoSEQ multiplex PCR was the method, and the copy in TCRdb shows in-frame clones only, minus some. The data hold 30,000 to 45,000 clones, with over 70% observed a single time. A word on this clone: As yet, its antigen is unknown.

Time point here: week 11, during vaccination. The content of each vaccine dose was 300 ug of mutant IDH1 20-mer peptide, and topical imiquimod accompanied it. There are 14 residues in the CDR3. Germline trimming cut 1 base from V and 7 bases from J; bases unmatched to any gene: 2. Germline-derived CDR1 and CDR2 are SGHTA and FQGNSA. The source material was peripheral blood mononuclear cells (PBMCs), sampled from a glioma patient whose treatment included an IDH1 peptide vaccine. The chain employs TRBV7-2 and TRBJ2-1; 9 nucleotides line up with TRBD2. The sequence derives from a young woman with glioma. Some clones in this sample may be carry-over from other donors' samples. The CDR3 bases are TGTGCCAGCAGCTTAGGGCTAGCGGGAAATGAGCAGTTCTTC. Translating it yields CASSLGLAGNEQFF.